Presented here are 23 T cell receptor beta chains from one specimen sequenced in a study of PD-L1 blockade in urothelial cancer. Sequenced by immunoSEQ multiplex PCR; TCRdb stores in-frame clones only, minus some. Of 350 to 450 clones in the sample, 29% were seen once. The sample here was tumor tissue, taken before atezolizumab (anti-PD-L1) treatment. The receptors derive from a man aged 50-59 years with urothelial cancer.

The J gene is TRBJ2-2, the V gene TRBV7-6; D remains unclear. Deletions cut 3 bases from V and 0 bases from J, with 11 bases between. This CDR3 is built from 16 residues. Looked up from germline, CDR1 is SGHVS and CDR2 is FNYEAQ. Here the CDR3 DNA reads TGTGCCAGCAGCTTTCGTCGCCCTCCGAACACCGGGGAGCTGTTTTTT. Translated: CASSFRRPPNTGELFF. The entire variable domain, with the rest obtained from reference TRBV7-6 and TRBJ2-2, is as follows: GAGVSQSPRYKVTKRGQDVALRCDPISGHVSLYWYRQALGQGPEFLTYFNYEAQQDKSGLPNDRFSAERPEGSISTLTIQRTEQRDSAMYRCASSFRRPPNTGELFFGEGSRLTVL.

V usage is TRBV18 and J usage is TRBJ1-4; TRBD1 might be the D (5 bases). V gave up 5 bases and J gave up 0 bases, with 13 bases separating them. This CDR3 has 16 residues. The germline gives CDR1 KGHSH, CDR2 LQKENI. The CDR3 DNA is TGTGCCAGCTCATTCCAAACAGGTGCAACTAATGAAAAACTGTTTTTT. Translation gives CASSFQTGATNEKLFF.

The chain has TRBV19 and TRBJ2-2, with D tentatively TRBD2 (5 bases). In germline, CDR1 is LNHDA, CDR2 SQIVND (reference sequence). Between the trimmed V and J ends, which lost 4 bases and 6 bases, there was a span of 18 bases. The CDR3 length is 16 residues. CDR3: CASSRPQERVAGELFF. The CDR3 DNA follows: TGTGCCAGTAGTAGACCCCAAGAGAGGGTTGCCGGGGAGCTGTTTTTT.

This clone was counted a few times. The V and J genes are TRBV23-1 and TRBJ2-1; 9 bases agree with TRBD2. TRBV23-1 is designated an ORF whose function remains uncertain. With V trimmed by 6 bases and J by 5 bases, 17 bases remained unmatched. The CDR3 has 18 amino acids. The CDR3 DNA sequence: TGCGCCAGCAGCCAGCGGATAGCGGGGGCCGCGGGAAACAATGAGCAGTTCTTC. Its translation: CASSQRIAGAAGNNEQFF.

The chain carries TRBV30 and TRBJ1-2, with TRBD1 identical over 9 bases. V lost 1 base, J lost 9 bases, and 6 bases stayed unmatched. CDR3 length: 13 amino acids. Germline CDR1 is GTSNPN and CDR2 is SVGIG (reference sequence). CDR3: CAWSATGGSSYTF. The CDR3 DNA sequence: TGTGCCTGGAGTGCCACAGGGGGCTCGAGCTACACCTTC.

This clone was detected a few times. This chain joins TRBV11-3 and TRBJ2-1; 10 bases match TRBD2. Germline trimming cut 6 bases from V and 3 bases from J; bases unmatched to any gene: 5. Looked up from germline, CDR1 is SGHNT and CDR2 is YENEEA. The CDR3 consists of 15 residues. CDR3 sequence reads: CASRPGLANYNEQFF. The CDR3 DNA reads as TGTGCCAGCAGACCGGGACTAGCGAACTACAATGAGCAGTTCTTC.

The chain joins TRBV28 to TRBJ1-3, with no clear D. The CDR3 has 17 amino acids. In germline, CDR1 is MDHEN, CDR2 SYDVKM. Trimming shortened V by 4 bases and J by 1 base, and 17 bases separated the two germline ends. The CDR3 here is CASSSDRAFGSGNTIYF. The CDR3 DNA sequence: TGTGCCAGCAGTTCCGATCGGGCCTTCGGGTCTGGAAACACCATATATTTT.

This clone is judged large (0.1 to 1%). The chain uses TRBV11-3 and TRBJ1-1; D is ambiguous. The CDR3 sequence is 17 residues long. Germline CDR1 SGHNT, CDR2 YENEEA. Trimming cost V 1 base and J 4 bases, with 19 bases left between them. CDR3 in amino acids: CASSLVTGRASGTEAFF. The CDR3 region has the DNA TGTGCCAGCAGCTTAGTCACCGGTAGGGCGTCGGGCACTGAAGCTTTCTTT.

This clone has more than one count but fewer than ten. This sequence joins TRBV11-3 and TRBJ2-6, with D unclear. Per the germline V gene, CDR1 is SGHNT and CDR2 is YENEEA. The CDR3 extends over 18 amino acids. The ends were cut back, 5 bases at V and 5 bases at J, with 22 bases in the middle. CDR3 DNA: TGTGCCAGCAGCCGACCAATATACCGACAAAGTCGGGCCAACGTCCTGACTTTC. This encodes CASSRPIYRQSRANVLTF.

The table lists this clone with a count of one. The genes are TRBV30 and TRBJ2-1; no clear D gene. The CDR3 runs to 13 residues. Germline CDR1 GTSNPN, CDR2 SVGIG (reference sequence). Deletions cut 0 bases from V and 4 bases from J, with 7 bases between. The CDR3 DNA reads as TGTGCCTGGAGTGTCGGCTCATACAATGAGCAGTTCTTC. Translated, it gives CAWSVGSYNEQFF.

CDR3 nucleotide sequence: TGTGCCAGCAGTCTCGGGGCCTCTTGGGATGAAAAACTGTTTTTT. Encoded protein: CASSLGASWDEKLFF. The V call is TRBV28, the J call TRBJ1-4; TRBD1 is a possible D gene (5 bases). The V end lost 5 bases, the J end lost 6 bases, and 16 bases lay between the germline ends. The CDR3 has 15 amino acids. Germline V gene sequence: CDR1 MDHEN, CDR2 SYDVKM.

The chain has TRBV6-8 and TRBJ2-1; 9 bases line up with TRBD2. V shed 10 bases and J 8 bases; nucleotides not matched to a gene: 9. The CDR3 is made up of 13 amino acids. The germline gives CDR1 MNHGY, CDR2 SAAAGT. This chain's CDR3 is CAINVAGVDEQFF. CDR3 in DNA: TGTGCCATCAACGTAGCGGGGGTCGATGAGCAGTTCTTC.

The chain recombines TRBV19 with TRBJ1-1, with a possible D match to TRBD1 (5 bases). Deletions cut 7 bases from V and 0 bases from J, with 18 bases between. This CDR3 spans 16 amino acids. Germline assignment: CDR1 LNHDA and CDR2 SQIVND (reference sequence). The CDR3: CASIGGVGILNTEAFF. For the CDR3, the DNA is TGTGCCAGTATCGGGGGAGTCGGGATTTTGAACACTGAAGCTTTCTTT.

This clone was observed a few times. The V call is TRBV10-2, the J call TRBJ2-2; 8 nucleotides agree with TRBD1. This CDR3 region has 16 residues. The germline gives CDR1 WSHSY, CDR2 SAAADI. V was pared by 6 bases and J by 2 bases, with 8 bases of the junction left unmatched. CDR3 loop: CASSFRTGPNTGELFF. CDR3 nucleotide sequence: TGCGCCAGCAGCTTCAGGACAGGGCCCAACACCGGGGAGCTGTTTTTT.

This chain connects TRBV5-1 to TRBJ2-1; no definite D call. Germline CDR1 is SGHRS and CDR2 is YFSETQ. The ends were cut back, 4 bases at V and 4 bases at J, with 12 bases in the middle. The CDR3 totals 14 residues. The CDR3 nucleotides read TGCGCCAGCAGCAGCCCGGGTCTATACAATGAGCAGTTCTTC. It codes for CASSSPGLYNEQFF.

The CDR3 bases are TGTGCCAGCAGACCTGGGGGGGCCAAAAACATTCAGTACTTC. This encodes CASRPGGAKNIQYF. The chain has TRBV28 and TRBJ2-4; TRBD2 might be the D (6 bases). Germline lookup yields CDR1 MDHEN and CDR2 SYDVKM. The CDR3 spans 14 residues. Trimming pared 6 bases from V and 1 base from J, leaving 10 bases between.

The DNA for the CDR3 is TGTGCCACCAGCAGAGATCGACACGGCCAGCCCCAGCATTTT. This translates into CATSRDRHGQPQHF. The chain recombines TRBV15 with TRBJ1-5; no reliable D call. Deletions cut 0 bases from V and 7 bases from J, with 10 bases between. Germline lookup yields CDR1 LNHNV and CDR2 YYDKDF (reference sequence). The CDR3 extends over 14 amino acids.

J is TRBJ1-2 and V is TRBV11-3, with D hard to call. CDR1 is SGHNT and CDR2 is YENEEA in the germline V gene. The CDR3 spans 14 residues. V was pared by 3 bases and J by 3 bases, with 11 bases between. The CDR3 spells CASSFLGIDYGYTF. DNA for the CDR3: TGTGCCAGCAGCTTTCTGGGAATAGACTATGGCTACACCTTC.

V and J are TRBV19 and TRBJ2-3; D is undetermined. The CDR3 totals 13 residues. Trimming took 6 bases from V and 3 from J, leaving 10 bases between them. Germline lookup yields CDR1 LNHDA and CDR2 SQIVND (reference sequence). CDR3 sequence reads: CASSYTITDTQYF. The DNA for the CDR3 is TGTGCCAGTAGCTACACGATAACAGATACGCAGTATTTT.

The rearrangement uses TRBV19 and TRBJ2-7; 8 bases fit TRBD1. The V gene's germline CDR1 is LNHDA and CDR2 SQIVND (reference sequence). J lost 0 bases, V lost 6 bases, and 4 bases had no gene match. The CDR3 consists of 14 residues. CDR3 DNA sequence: TGTGCCAGTAGCTCAGGGGGCCCCTCCTACGAGCAGTACTTC. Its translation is CASSSGGPSYEQYF. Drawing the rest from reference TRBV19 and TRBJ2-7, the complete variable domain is DGGITQSPKYLFRKEGQNVTLSCEQNLNHDAMYWYRQDPGQGLRLIYYSQIVNDFQKGDIAEGYSVSREKKESFPLTVTSAQKNPTAFYLCASSSGGPSYEQYFGPGTRLTVT.

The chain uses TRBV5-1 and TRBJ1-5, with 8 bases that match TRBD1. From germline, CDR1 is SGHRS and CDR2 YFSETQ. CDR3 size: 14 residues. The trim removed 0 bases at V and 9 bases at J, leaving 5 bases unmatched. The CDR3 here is CASSLGTGNGPQHF. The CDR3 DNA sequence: TGCGCCAGCAGCTTGGGGACAGGGAATGGGCCCCAGCATTTT.

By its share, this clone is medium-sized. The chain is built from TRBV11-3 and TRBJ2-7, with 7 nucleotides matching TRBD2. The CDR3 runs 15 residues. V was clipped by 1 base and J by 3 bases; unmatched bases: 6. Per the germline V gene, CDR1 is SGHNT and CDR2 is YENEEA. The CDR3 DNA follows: TGTGCCAGCAGCTTAGTGGCTAGCGGCGACTACGAGCAGTACTTC. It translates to CASSLVASGDYEQYF.

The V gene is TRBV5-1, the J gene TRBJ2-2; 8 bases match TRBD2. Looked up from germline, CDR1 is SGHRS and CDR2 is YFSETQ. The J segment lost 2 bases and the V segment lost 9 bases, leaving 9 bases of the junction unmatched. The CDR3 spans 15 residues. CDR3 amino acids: CATQVGLANTGELFF. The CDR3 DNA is TGCGCCACCCAAGTCGGACTAGCCAACACCGGGGAGCTGTTTTTT.